Below are 32 T cell receptor beta chains sequenced from a single sample in a study of shared clonotypes between healthy human individuals. Clones were read by immunoSEQ multiplex PCR, and TCRdb kept only the in-frame ones, dropping some. The sample lists approximately 1.1 million clones; 75% to 80% were seen once. The sequencing sample was made of memory CD4+ T cells from PBMCs. Stated subset: CD45RA-negative fraction. The receptor source for this set is a man between 18 and 29 years old in good health. Some clones in this sample may be carry-over from other donors' samples.

This chain links TRBV9 with TRBJ1-2, with D unclear. V dropped 4 bases and J dropped 2 bases, with 9 bases sitting between them. Germline assignment: CDR1 SGDLS and CDR2 YYNGEE. The CDR3 extends over 13 amino acids. The CDR3 is CASSNWRNYGYTF. Written as DNA, the CDR3 is TGTGCCAGCAGCAATTGGAGGAACTATGGCTACACCTTC.

The sample holds a few counts of this clone. This chain links TRBV5-1 with TRBJ1-4; tentative D call: TRBD1 (5 bases). V lost 2 bases and J lost 7, with 18 bases in between. CDR1 and CDR2 from the germline V gene are SGHRS and YFSETQ. This CDR3 is 16 amino acids long. CDR3 nucleotide sequence: TGCGCCAGCAGCTTCGGACCTACTGATGGGGGTGAAAAACTGTTTTTT. Its protein product is CASSFGPTDGGEKLFF.

The chain is built from TRBV2 and TRBJ2-7; 9 bases agree with TRBD2. Unmatched junction bases numbered 5, after V lost 5 bases and J lost 3 bases. CDR3 length: 14 amino acids. Germline CDR1 is SNHLY and CDR2 is FYNNEI. CDR3 DNA sequence: TGTGCCAGCAGTTATAGCGGGAGCGGCTACGAGCAGTACTTC. Protein sequence: CASSYSGSGYEQYF.

This rearrangement joins TRBV18 to TRBJ1-1; D is perhaps TRBD1 (6 bases). Trimming stripped 2 bases from V and 0 bases from J, with 10 bases between. CDR3 size: 15 residues. Per germline, CDR1 KGHSH and CDR2 LQKENI. For the CDR3, the DNA is TGTGCCAGCTCACCAGACAGGTATATGAACACTGAAGCTTTCTTT. It yields the protein CASSPDRYMNTEAFF.

This clone was seen only a few times. This specimen includes other DNA sequences encoding the same CDR3. The chain joins TRBV27 to TRBJ2-7; TRBD1 is a possible D gene (6 bases). CDR1 is MNHEY and CDR2 is SMNVEV in the germline V gene (reference sequence). Trimming pared 2 bases from V and 2 bases from J, leaving 7 bases between. The CDR3 extends over 13 amino acids. Here the CDR3 reads CASSLQGTYEQYF. In DNA, the CDR3 is TGTGCCAGCAGTTTACAGGGGACCTACGAGCAGTACTTC.

A few counts support this clone. This sequence joins TRBV5-1 and TRBJ1-2, with D perhaps TRBD1 (6 bases). The germline gives CDR1 SGHRS, CDR2 YFSETQ. Trimming took off 7 bases at V and 5 bases at J, with 21 bases between the two ends. The CDR3 is made up of 15 amino acids. The CDR3 loop reads CASSHPGGSRYGYTF. In DNA, the CDR3 is TGCGCCAGCTCTCACCCCGGGGGCTCGAGGTATGGCTACACCTTC. Full variable domain (outside the CDR3, taken from reference TRBV5-1 and TRBJ1-2): KAGVTQTPRYLIKTRGQQVTLSCSPISGHRSVSWYQQTPGQGLQFLFEYFSETQRNKGNFPGRFSGRQFSNSRSEMNVSTLELGDSALYLCASSHPGGSRYGYTFGSGTRLTVV.

This chain connects TRBV7-6 to TRBJ2-1; 9 bases are a match to TRBD2. The length of the CDR3 is 16 residues. V lost 1 base to trimming and J lost 4 bases; unmatched junction nucleotides: 5. The V gene's germline CDR1 is SGHVS and CDR2 FNYEAQ. The CDR3 nucleotides read TGTGCCAGCAGCTTAGGCCCTAGCGGGACTTACAATGAGCAGTTCTTC. Translation gives CASSLGPSGTYNEQFF.

The rearrangement joins TRBV6-1 to TRBJ1-1; the match to TRBD1 covers 7 bases. There are 15 residues in the CDR3. Germline CDR1 MNHNS, CDR2 SASEGT. Losses at the gene ends were 9 bases for V and 6 bases for J; bases not matched to a gene: 16. Written as DNA, the CDR3 is TGTGCCAGTCGAATACCAGGGGGGGGATCGGCTGAAGCTTTCTTT. Encoded protein: CASRIPGGGSAEAFF.

This sequence joins TRBV11-1 and TRBJ2-2; D is ambiguous. Germline CDR1 SGHAT, CDR2 FQDESV (reference sequence). The CDR3 totals 14 residues. V lost 7 bases and J 0 bases, leaving 9 bases between the germline ends. The CDR3 reads CASKQRPNTGELFF. The DNA for the CDR3 is TGTGCCAGCAAGCAGAGACCGAACACCGGGGAGCTGTTTTTT.

As regards this clone: Within the sample, other DNA sequences also encode this same CDR3. The chain employs TRBV6-1 and TRBJ1-1; D unclear. V lost 3 bases and J lost 0, with 5 bases in between. Germline CDR1 reads MNHNS; CDR2 reads SASEGT. The length of the CDR3 is 13 residues. CDR3 residues: CASSEQVNTEAFF. The CDR3 coding sequence is TGTGCCAGCAGTGAGCAGGTGAACACTGAAGCTTTCTTT.

The CDR3 loop is CASSPNGQGRNEKLFF. In DNA, the CDR3 is TGTGCCAGCAGCCCGAACGGACAGGGACGTAATGAAAAACTGTTTTTT. The V call is TRBV4-2, the J call TRBJ1-4, with TRBD1 identical over 8 bases. CDR1 and CDR2 from the germline V gene are LGHNA and YNFKEQ. V was clipped by 4 bases and J by 4 bases; unmatched bases: 8. This CDR3 has 16 amino acids.

The chain couples TRBV18 to TRBJ1-2; a possible D gene is TRBD1 (5 bases). CDR3 length equals 14 residues. The germline V and J ends were trimmed by 3 bases and 5 bases, with 13 bases remaining between them. Germline CDR1 reads KGHSH; CDR2 reads LQKENI. The CDR3 coding sequence is TGTGCCAGCTCACCTGTCGACAGAGGTTATGGCTACACCTTC. Residues: CASSPVDRGYGYTF.

Turning to this clone: Other DNA sequences in the sample encode the same CDR3. The rearrangement uses TRBV6-5 and TRBJ2-7; tentatively, D is TRBD2 (6 bases). The CDR3 has 14 residues. V was cut by 1 base and J by 3 bases, with 10 bases left in between. Germline V gene sequence: CDR1 MNHEY, CDR2 SVGAGI. The CDR3 DNA follows: TGTGCCAGCAGTTACTTCGGGGGAAACTACGAGCAGTACTTC. It specifies CASSYFGGNYEQYF.

The chain employs TRBV19 and TRBJ2-3, with TRBD2 identical over 7 bases. Germline V gives CDR1 LNHDA, CDR2 SQIVND (reference sequence). V dropped 6 bases and J dropped 0; count of bases not matched to a gene: 6. CDR3 length: 15 amino acids. CDR3: CASRAQRESTDTQYF. The CDR3 DNA reads as TGTGCCAGTAGGGCCCAGCGGGAAAGCACAGATACGCAGTATTTT.

The chain links TRBV4-3 to TRBJ1-4; 12 nucleotides line up with TRBD1. The germline V gene has CDR1 LGHNA and CDR2 YSLEER. V was clipped by 5 bases and J by 8 bases; unmatched bases: 21. The CDR3 sequence is 20 residues long. CDR3 bases: TGCGCCAGCAGCTCGCAACCCGGGACAGGGGGCTCGAATGGGGCGGAAAAACTGTTTTTT. It yields the protein CASSSQPGTGGSNGAEKLFF.

There are many counts of this clone. The chain recombines TRBV28 with TRBJ2-7, with 7 nucleotides matching TRBD1. The ends lost 4 bases at V and 5 bases at J; junction bases unmatched: 14. Per germline, CDR1 MDHEN and CDR2 SYDVKM. This CDR3 has 16 residues. The CDR3 nucleotides are TGTGCCAGCAGTTCCTCGGGACAGCCCATCGCCGACGAGCAGTACTTC. Amino acids: CASSSSGQPIADEQYF. The full variable domain, in which reference TRBV28 and TRBJ2-7 provide the parts outside the CDR3, is DVKVTQSSRYLVKRTGEKVFLECVQDMDHENMFWYRQDPGLGLRLIYFSYDVKMKEKGDIPEGYSVSREKKERFSLILESASTNQTSMYLCASSSSGQPIADEQYFGPGTRLTVT.

The rearrangement uses TRBV7-3 and TRBJ2-1; D perhaps matches TRBD2 (6 bases). The CDR3 totals 14 residues. Trimming cost V 4 bases and J 4 bases, with 11 bases left between them. Per germline, CDR1 SGHTA and CDR2 FQGTGA. The CDR3 protein is CASSSSGEYNEQFF. In nucleotides, the CDR3 is TGTGCCAGCAGCTCATCGGGGGAGTACAATGAGCAGTTCTTC.

The rearrangement links TRBV5-4 to TRBJ2-7, with 9 bases aligning to TRBD2. This CDR3 is 16 amino acids long. Germline CDR1 reads SGHNT; CDR2 reads YYREEE (reference sequence). The junction had 11 bases not matched to a gene; V was cut back by 4 bases and J by 3 bases. The CDR3 nucleotides read TGTGCCAGCAGCCTGCCGACTAGCGGAGCCCACTACGAGCAGTACTTC. Translating it yields CASSLPTSGAHYEQYF. Drawing the rest from reference TRBV5-4 and TRBJ2-7, the complete variable domain is ETGVTQSPTHLIKTRGQQVTLRCSSQSGHNTVSWYQQALGQGPQFIFQYYREEENGRGNFPPRFSGLQFPNYSSELNVNALELDDSALYLCASSLPTSGAHYEQYFGPGTRLTVT.

The V gene is TRBV9, the J gene TRBJ1-3; no clear D. The germline V and J ends were trimmed by 0 bases and 6 bases, with 13 bases remaining between them. Germline loops: CDR1 SGDLS, CDR2 YYNGEE. The CDR3 consists of 15 residues. In DNA form, the CDR3 reads TGTGCCAGCAGCGTAGGGGGAGAATACGAAAACACCATATATTTT. The encoded protein is CASSVGGEYENTIYF.

This clone was seen a few times. The chain couples TRBV13 to TRBJ1-1; D not resolved. This CDR3 is 15 amino acids long. CDR1 and CDR2 from the germline V gene are PRHDT and FYEKMQ (reference sequence). The V gene lost 2 bases and the J gene lost 4 bases, with 14 bases spanning the gap. In DNA form, the CDR3 reads TGTGCCAGCAGCTTAACCCCCGTGGCCTTCACTGAAGCTTTCTTT. Translating gives CASSLTPVAFTEAFF.

The chain uses TRBV5-1 and TRBJ2-7, with D possibly matching TRBD2 (5 bases). The CDR3 contains 16 residues. Germline loops: CDR1 SGHRS, CDR2 YFSETQ. V was trimmed by 0 bases and J by 1 base, leaving 14 bases between them. CDR3 in amino acids: CASSLGGGGGSYEQYF. In DNA, the CDR3 is TGCGCCAGCAGCTTGGGTGGTGGCGGAGGATCCTACGAGCAGTACTTC.

CDR3 region: CAIRDTFYEQYF. As DNA, the CDR3 is TGTGCCATACGGGACACCTTCTACGAGCAGTACTTC. The genes are TRBV28 and TRBJ2-7, with D tentatively TRBD1 (6 bases). CDR1 MDHEN and CDR2 SYDVKM come from the germline V gene. V lost 10 bases and J 3 bases, leaving 13 bases between the germline ends. This CDR3 has 12 residues. Looking up the rest from reference TRBV28 and TRBJ2-7 gives the full variable domain: DVKVTQSSRYLVKRTGEKVFLECVQDMDHENMFWYRQDPGLGLRLIYFSYDVKMKEKGDIPEGYSVSREKKERFSLILESASTNQTSMYLCAIRDTFYEQYFGPGTRLTVT.

As concerns this clone: The same CDR3 can be traced to other DNA sequences in this sample. This chain connects TRBV5-1 to TRBJ2-2, with unresolved D. Deletions cut 0 bases from V and 4 bases from J, with 7 bases between. There are 14 residues in the CDR3. Germline V gives CDR1 SGHRS, CDR2 YFSETQ. The CDR3 reads CASSLDRPTGELFF. In DNA, the CDR3 is TGCGCCAGCAGCTTGGACAGACCCACCGGGGAGCTGTTTTTT.

The chain couples TRBV18 to TRBJ1-2, with D uncertain. Germline V CDR1 and CDR2: KGHSH, LQKENI. CDR3 length: 11 amino acids. Deletions cut 5 bases from V and 6 bases from J, with 7 bases between. In nucleotides, the CDR3 is TGTGCCAGCTCATCTGCGGATGGCTACACCTTC. Protein product: CASSSADGYTF.

Regarding this clone: A junction end diverges from the germline sequence, so it may reflect a read error. This rearrangement joins TRBV15 to TRBJ1-5; 8 nucleotides agree with TRBD1. The CDR3 loop spans 12 amino acids. Germline values: CDR1 LNHNV, CDR2 YYDKDF (reference sequence). CDR3 in amino acids: CATRGPNQPQHF. In DNA, the CDR3 is TGTGCGACCAGGGGGCCCAATCAGCCCCAGCATTTT. The whole variable domain, remainder taken from reference TRBV15 and TRBJ1-5, is DAMVIQNPRYQVTQFGKPVTLSCSQTLNHNVMYWYQQKSSQAPKLLFHYYDKDFNNEADTPDNFQSRRPNTSFCFLDIRSPGLGDTAMYLCATRGPNQPQHFGDGTRLSIL.

The gene calls are TRBV29-1 and TRBJ2-1; D is perhaps TRBD2 (7 bases). The CDR3 length is 11 residues. In germline, CDR1 is SQVTM, CDR2 ANQGSEA. CDR3 residues: CGTGRENEQFF. CDR3 coding DNA: TGCGGAACAGGGCGGGAGAATGAGCAGTTCTTC.

The chain recombines TRBV19 with TRBJ2-5, with D perhaps matching TRBD1 (5 bases). Trimming removed 2 bases at V and 5 bases at J, with 18 bases between. The CDR3 sequence is 16 residues long. Germline V CDR1 and CDR2: LNHDA, SQIVND (reference sequence). The CDR3 coding sequence is TGTGCCAGTAGTATAACAACCAGGGTGCTCGAGGAGACCCAGTACTTC. Translated: CASSITTRVLEETQYF. Full variable domain (remainder filled in from reference TRBV19 and TRBJ2-5): DGGITQSPKYLFRKEGQNVTLSCEQNLNHDAMYWYRQDPGQGLRLIYYSQIVNDFQKGDIAEGYSVSREKKESFPLTVTSAQKNPTAFYLCASSITTRVLEETQYFGPGTRLLVL.

J is TRBJ2-5 and V is TRBV11-3; TRBD2 is a possible D gene (5 bases). Germline V CDR1 and CDR2: SGHNT, YENEEA. The CDR3 runs to 15 residues. The germline V and J ends were trimmed by 3 bases and 7 bases, with 18 bases remaining between them. CDR3 region: CASSLEPTDAGTQYF. The CDR3, as DNA: TGTGCCAGCAGCTTGGAACCCACCGACGCGGGGACCCAGTACTTC.

The chain joins TRBV4-1 to TRBJ2-3, with TRBD2 matching over 9 bases. Trimming took 4 bases from V and 5 from J; bases not matched to a gene: 10. The germline CDR1 and CDR2 sequences are MGHRA and YSYEKL. This CDR3 region has 16 residues. CDR3 bases: TGCGCCAGCAGCCCTACAAGGGCGGGAGGGCAAGATACGCAGTATTTT. Protein product: CASSPTRAGGQDTQYF.

This chain joins TRBV9 and TRBJ2-1; 8 nucleotides align to TRBD2. Trimming cost V 0 bases and J 1 base; bases outside gene matches: 12. This CDR3 comprises 19 residues. Germline V gene data show CDR1 as SGDLS and CDR2 as YYNGEE. The DNA of the CDR3 is TGTGCCAGCAGCGTAGCCGGGGGGCCACTAGCGGTATCCTACAATGAGCAGTTCTTC. Its protein is CASSVAGGPLAVSYNEQFF.

The V gene is TRBV28, the J gene TRBJ2-6; D gene uncertain. Between the trimmed V and J ends, which lost 6 bases and 6 bases, there was a span of 18 bases. There are 16 residues in the CDR3. The V gene's germline CDR1 is MDHEN and CDR2 SYDVKM. CDR3 DNA: TGTGCCAGCAGCCCAATGGGGTCGGATGTGGCCAACGTCCTGACTTTC. Protein: CASSPMGSDVANVLTF.

The sample holds one count of this clone. The J gene is TRBJ2-3, the V gene TRBV6-5; 9 bases map to TRBD2. J gave up 3 bases and V 7 bases, and 8 bases lay outside the gene matches. The CDR3 is 15 residues long. CDR1 is MNHEY, CDR2 SVGAGI, per germline. This CDR3 is CASTRAGGRTDTQYF. CDR3 in DNA: TGTGCCAGCACCCGAGCGGGAGGAAGGACAGATACGCAGTATTTT.